This TCR beta chain was found in a study of OX40 agonist ivuxolimab in advanced cancers. Worth noting for this clone: Its target is not known.

Findings of the study overall: Blood T cells, both CD4+ and CD8+, expanded clonally by week 6 at 0.1 to 3.0 mg/kg. Antigen specificity of clonally expanded peripheral T cells was not established.

Systemic immunosuppression or a history of autoimmune disease excluded patients. Blood draws occurred at baseline, cycle 4 day 1, and cycle 7 day 1. Measured with immunoSEQ multiplex PCR; TCRdb has only the in-frame clones, and not every one. The top ten clones hold 3% to 4% of a sample with roughly 62,000 clones, 90% to 95% of them seen once. The sample in question was CD4+ or CD8+ T cells sorted from blood, obtained in a trial of the OX40 agonist ivuxolimab. The TCR originated in an adult with an advanced solid tumor such as melanoma, head and neck, liver or kidney cancer.

CDR3 DNA sequence: TGTGCCAGTAGTATCGGACAGACTAATGAGCAGTTCTTC. Protein product: CASSIGQTNEQFF. The chain employs TRBV19 and TRBJ2-1; D may be TRBD1 (6 bases). Germline CDR1 reads LNHDA; CDR2 reads SQIVND (reference sequence). This CDR3 is 13 amino acids long. The V and J ends lost 3 bases and 7 bases respectively, with 10 bases between them.